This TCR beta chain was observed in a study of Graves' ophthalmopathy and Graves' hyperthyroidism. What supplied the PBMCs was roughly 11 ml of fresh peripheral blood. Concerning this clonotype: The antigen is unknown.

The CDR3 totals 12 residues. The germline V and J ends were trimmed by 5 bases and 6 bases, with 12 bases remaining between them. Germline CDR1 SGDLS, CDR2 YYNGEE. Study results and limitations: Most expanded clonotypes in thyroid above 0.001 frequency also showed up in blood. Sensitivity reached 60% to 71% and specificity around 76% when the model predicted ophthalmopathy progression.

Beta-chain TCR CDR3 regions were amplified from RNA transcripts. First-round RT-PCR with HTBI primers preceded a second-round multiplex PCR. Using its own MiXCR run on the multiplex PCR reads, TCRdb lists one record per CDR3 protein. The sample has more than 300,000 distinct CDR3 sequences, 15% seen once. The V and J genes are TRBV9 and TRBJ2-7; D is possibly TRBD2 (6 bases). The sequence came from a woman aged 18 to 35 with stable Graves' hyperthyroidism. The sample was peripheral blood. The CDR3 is CASSSLGGEQYF. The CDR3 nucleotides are TGTGCCAGCAGTTCCCTGGGGGGCGAGCAGTACTTC.